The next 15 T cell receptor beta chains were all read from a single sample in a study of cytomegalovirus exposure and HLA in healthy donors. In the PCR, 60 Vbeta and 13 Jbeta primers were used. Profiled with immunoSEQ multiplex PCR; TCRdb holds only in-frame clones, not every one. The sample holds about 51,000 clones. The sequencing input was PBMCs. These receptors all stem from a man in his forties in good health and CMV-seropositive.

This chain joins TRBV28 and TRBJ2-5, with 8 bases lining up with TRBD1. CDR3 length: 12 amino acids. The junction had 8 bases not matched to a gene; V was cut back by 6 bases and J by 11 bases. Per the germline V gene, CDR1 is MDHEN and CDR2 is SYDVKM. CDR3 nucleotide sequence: TGTGCCAGCAGCTCTGGACAGGGAGGACAGTACTTC. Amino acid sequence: CASSSGQGGQYF.

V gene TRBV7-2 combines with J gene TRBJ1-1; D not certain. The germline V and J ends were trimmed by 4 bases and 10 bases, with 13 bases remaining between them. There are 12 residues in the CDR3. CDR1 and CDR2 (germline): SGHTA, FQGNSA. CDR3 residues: CASSYIAAAAFF. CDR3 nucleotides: TGTGCCAGCAGCTATATCGCGGCCGCAGCTTTCTTT. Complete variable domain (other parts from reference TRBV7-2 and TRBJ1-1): GAGVSQSPSNKVTEKGKDVELRCDPISGHTALYWYRQSLGQGLEFLIYFQGNSAPDKSGLPSDRFSAERTGGSVSTLTIQRTQQEDSAVYLCASSYIAAAAFFGQGTRLTVV.

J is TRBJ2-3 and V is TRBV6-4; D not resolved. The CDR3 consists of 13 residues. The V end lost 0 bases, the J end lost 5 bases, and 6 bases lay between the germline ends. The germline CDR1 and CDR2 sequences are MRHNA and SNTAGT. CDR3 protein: CASSDSAIDTQYF. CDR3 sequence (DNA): TGTGCCAGCAGTGACTCAGCGATAGATACGCAGTATTTT.

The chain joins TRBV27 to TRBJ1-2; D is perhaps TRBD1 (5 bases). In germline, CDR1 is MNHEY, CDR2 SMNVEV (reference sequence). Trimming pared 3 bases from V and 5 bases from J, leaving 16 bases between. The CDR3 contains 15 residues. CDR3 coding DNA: TGTGCCAGCAGTTTCGCCGCCGGGGAGGGGTATGGCTACACCTTC. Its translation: CASSFAAGEGYGYTF.

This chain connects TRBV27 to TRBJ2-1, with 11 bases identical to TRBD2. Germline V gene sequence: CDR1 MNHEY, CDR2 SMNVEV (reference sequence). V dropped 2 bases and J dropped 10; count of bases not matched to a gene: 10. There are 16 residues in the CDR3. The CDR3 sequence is CASSLRASGGPGEQFF. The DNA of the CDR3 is TGTGCCAGCAGTTTAAGGGCTAGCGGGGGGCCGGGGGAGCAGTTCTTC.

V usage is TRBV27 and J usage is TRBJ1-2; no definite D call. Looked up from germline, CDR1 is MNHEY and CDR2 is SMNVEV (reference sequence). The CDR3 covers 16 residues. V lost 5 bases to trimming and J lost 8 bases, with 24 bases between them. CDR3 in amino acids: CASSIHPGPQAGGYTF. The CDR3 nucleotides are TGTGCCAGCAGTATTCATCCGGGCCCCCAGGCGGGAGGCTACACCTTC.

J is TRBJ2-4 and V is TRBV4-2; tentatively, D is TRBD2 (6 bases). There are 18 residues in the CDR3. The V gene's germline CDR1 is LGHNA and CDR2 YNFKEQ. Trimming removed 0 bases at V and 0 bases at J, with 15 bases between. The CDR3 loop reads CASSQDNPSGVAKNIQYF. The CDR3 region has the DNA TGTGCCAGCAGCCAAGATAACCCCTCGGGAGTAGCCAAAAACATTCAGTACTTC.

The CDR3 loop reads CASSLLGRRDYGYTF. In DNA, the CDR3 is TGCGCCAGCAGCTTGTTAGGAAGGAGGGATTATGGCTACACCTTC. The gene calls are TRBV5-1 and TRBJ1-2; D not certain. The CDR3 runs 15 residues. Germline V gene lookup returns CDR1 SGHRS and CDR2 YFSETQ. V gave up 1 base and J gave up 5 bases, with 15 bases separating them. Combining the CDR3 with reference TRBV5-1 and TRBJ1-2 gives the whole variable domain KAGVTQTPRYLIKTRGQQVTLSCSPISGHRSVSWYQQTPGQGLQFLFEYFSETQRNKGNFPGRFSGRQFSNSRSEMNVSTLELGDSALYLCASSLLGRRDYGYTFGSGTRLTVV.

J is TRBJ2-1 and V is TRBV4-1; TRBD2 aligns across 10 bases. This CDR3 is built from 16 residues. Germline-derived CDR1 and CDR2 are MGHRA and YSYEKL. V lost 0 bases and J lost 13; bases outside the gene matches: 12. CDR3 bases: TGCGCCAGCAGCCAAGATCGCGGTAGCGGGAGGCCTACCCAGTTCTTC. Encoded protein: CASSQDRGSGRPTQFF.

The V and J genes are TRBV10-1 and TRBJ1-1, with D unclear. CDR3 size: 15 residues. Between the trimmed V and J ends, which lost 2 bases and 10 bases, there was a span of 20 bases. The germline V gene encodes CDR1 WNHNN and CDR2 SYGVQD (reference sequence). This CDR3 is CASSEGSADHTTAFF. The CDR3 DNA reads TGCGCCAGCAGTGAGGGGTCAGCCGATCATACTACAGCTTTCTTT.

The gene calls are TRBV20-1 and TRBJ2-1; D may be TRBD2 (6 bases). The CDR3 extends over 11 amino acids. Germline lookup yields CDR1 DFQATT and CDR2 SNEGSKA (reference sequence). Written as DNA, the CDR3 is TGCAGCGGGGGAGAATTTAATGAGCAGTTCTTC. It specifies CSGGEFNEQFF.

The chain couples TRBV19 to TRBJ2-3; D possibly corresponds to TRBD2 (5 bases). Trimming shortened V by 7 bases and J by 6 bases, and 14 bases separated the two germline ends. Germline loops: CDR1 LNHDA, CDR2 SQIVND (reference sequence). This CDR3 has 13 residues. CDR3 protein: CASKLPGLDTQYF. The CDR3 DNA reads TGTGCCAGTAAATTGCCTGGACTCGATACGCAGTATTTT.

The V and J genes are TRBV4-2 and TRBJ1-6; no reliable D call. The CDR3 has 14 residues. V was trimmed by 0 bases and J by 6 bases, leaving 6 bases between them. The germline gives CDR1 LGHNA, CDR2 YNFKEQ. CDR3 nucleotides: TGTGCCAGCAGCCAAGAGCGGGTTAATTCACCCCTCCACTTT. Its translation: CASSQERVNSPLHF.

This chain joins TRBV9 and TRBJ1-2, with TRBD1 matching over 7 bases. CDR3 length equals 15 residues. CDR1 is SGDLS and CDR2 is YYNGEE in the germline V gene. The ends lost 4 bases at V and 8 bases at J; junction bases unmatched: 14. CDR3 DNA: TGTGCCAGCAGCCTAGCCGGGACAGCGCCGGGAGGCTACACCTTC. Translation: CASSLAGTAPGGYTF.

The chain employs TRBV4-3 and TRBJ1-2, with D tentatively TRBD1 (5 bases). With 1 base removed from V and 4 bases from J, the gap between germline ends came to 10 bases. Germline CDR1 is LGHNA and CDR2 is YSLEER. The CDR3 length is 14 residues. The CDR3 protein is CASSQGMQGYGYTF. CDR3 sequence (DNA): TGCGCCAGCAGCCAAGGTATGCAGGGCTATGGCTACACCTTC.